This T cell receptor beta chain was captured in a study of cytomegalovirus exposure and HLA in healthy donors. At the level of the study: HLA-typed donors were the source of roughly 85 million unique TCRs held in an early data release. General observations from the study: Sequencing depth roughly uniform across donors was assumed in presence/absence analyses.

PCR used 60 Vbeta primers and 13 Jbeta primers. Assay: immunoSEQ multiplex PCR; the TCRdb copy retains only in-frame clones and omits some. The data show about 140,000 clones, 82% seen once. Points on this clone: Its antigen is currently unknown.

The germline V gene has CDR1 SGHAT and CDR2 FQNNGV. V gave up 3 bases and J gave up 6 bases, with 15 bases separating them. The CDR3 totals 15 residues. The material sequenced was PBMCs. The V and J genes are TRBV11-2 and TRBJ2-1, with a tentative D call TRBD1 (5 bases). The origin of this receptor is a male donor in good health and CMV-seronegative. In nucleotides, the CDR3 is TGTGCCAGCAGCTTCCAGGGCGGTAGGGGCAATGAGCAGTTCTTC. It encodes CASSFQGGRGNEQFF.